This is a list of T cell receptor beta chains from one sample in a study of blood T cells in healthy people across ages. Each CDR3 protein is one row after TCRdb ran MiXCR on the 5' RACE reads. The sample lists approximately 850,000 distinct CDR3 sequences; roughly 44% were seen once. Source material: blood. The receptors here all came from a man aged 55 to 70 in good health. The CDR3 runs from the conserved cysteine through the conserved F or W. A D gene is named only where the DNA matches it firmly. Rows give clone size only sometimes, using once, few, many, or a class for an expanded clone.

clone size: few; D gene: .; J gene: TRBJ2-4; V gene: TRBV6-2/TRBV6-3; CDR3 protein: CASSYLGDKNIQYF; CDR3 DNA: TGTGCCAGCAGTTACCTAGGCGACAAAAACATTCAGTACTTC
clone size: many; D gene: TRBD1; J gene: TRBJ2-5; V gene: TRBV29-1; CDR3 protein: CSVGQFQETQYF; CDR3 DNA: TGCAGCGTGGGACAGTTCCAAGAGACCCAGTACTTC
clone size: .; D gene: .; J gene: TRBJ2-3; V gene: TRBV20-1; CDR3 protein: CSARDGQKPTTDTQYF; CDR3 DNA: TGCAGTGCTAGAGATGGTCAGAAACCCACCACAGATACGCAGTATTTT
clone size: .; D gene: .; J gene: TRBJ1-1; V gene: TRBV4-3; CDR3 protein: CASSQEAGRSTEAFF; CDR3 DNA: TGCGCCAGCAGCCAAGAAGCGGGCAGGAGCACTGAAGCTTTCTTT
clone size: few; D gene: TRBD2; J gene: TRBJ2-1; V gene: TRBV7-2; CDR3 protein: CASSLSGTSGYNEQFF; CDR3 DNA: TGTGCCAGCAGCCTCTCCGGGACTAGCGGATACAATGAGCAGTTCTTC
clone size: .; D gene: .; J gene: TRBJ1-1; V gene: TRBV7-2; CDR3 protein: CASSLGRAAEAFF; CDR3 DNA: TGTGCCAGCAGCTTAGGCAGGGCGGCTGAAGCTTTCTTT
clone size: .; D gene: .; J gene: TRBJ2-5; V gene: TRBV28; CDR3 protein: CASSAQADEQYF; CDR3 DNA: TGTGCCAGCAGCGCACAGGCGGATGAGCAGTACTTC
clone size: few; D gene: .; J gene: TRBJ1-6; V gene: TRBV6-5; CDR3 protein: CASSYSGPGSRAPLHF; CDR3 DNA: TGTGCCAGCAGTTACTCCGGACCGGGATCAAGGGCACCCCTCCACTTT
clone size: .; D gene: TRBD1; J gene: TRBJ2-7; V gene: TRBV6-2/TRBV6-3; CDR3 protein: CASSTPGGQHTYEQYF; CDR3 DNA: TGTGCCAGCAGTACCCCTGGGGGACAGCACACCTACGAGCAGTACTTC
clone size: .; D gene: .; J gene: TRBJ1-6; V gene: TRBV7-3; CDR3 protein: CASSLTGGRDSPLHF; CDR3 DNA: TGTGCCAGCAGCTTAACTGGTGGGAGAGATTCACCCCTCCACTTT
clone size: few; D gene: .; J gene: TRBJ2-5; V gene: TRBV2; CDR3 protein: CASSEEAGRTETQYF; CDR3 DNA: TGTGCCAGCAGTGAGGAGGCGGGCAGGACAGAGACCCAGTACTTC
clone size: .; D gene: TRBD2; J gene: TRBJ2-7; V gene: TRBV7-2; CDR3 protein: CASSLGAGGTYEQYF; CDR3 DNA: TGTGCCAGCAGCTTAGGAGCGGGGGGGACCTACGAGCAGTACTTC
clone size: .; D gene: .; J gene: TRBJ1-1; V gene: TRBV27; CDR3 protein: CASSHGTPNTEAFF; CDR3 DNA: TGTGCCAGCAGTCACGGGACACCGAACACTGAAGCTTTCTTT
clone size: .; D gene: TRBD2; J gene: TRBJ2-1; V gene: TRBV11-2; CDR3 protein: CVSSLDSGTSGGRSYNEQFF; CDR3 DNA: TGTGTCAGCAGCTTAGATAGTGGGACTAGCGGGGGCCGCTCCTACAATGAGCAGTTCTTC
clone size: .; D gene: .; J gene: TRBJ2-5; V gene: TRBV12-3/TRBV12-4; CDR3 protein: CASSFGAGKQETQYF; CDR3 DNA: TGTGCCAGCAGTTTCGGAGCGGGCAAACAAGAGACCCAGTACTTC
clone size: .; D gene: .; J gene: TRBJ2-7; V gene: TRBV30; CDR3 protein: CAGRPNRGPEQYF; CDR3 DNA: TGTGCCGGGAGGCCGAACCGGGGCCCGGAGCAGTACTTC
clone size: .; D gene: TRBD2; J gene: TRBJ2-1; V gene: TRBV9; CDR3 protein: CASSVTPGLYNEQFF; CDR3 DNA: TGTGCCAGCAGCGTCACGCCGGGACTATACAATGAGCAGTTCTTC
clone size: .; D gene: .; J gene: TRBJ2-2; V gene: TRBV11-2; CDR3 protein: CASSLDVAANTGELFF; CDR3 DNA: TGTGCCAGCAGCTTAGACGTGGCGGCGAACACCGGGGAGCTGTTTTTT
clone size: few; D gene: .; J gene: TRBJ2-1; V gene: TRBV2; CDR3 protein: CASSEYGRTEQFF; CDR3 DNA: TGTGCCAGCAGTGAATACGGCCGAACTGAGCAGTTCTTC
clone size: .; D gene: TRBD2; J gene: TRBJ2-1; V gene: TRBV3-1; CDR3 protein: CASSQDSGGIYNEQFF; CDR3 DNA: TGTGCCAGCAGCCAAGATAGCGGGGGGATATACAATGAGCAGTTCTTC
clone size: .; D gene: TRBD2; J gene: TRBJ2-6; V gene: TRBV4-1; CDR3 protein: CASSQASGGSGANVLTF; CDR3 DNA: TGCGCCAGCAGCCAGGCTAGCGGGGGTTCTGGGGCCAACGTCCTGACTTTC
clone size: .; D gene: .; J gene: TRBJ2-3; V gene: TRBV7-2; CDR3 protein: CASRQELSTDTQYF; CDR3 DNA: TGTGCCAGCCGCCAAGAGCTGAGCACAGATACGCAGTATTTT
clone size: few; D gene: .; J gene: TRBJ2-5; V gene: TRBV6-2/TRBV6-3; CDR3 protein: CASSYGASRLTKETQYF; CDR3 DNA: TGTGCCAGCAGTTACGGGGCTAGCCGTCTCACAAAAGAGACCCAGTACTTC
clone size: .; D gene: .; J gene: TRBJ1-1; V gene: TRBV7-2; CDR3 protein: CASSSRDRRYTEAFF; CDR3 DNA: TGTGCCAGCAGCTCCAGAGACAGGCGGTACACTGAAGCTTTCTTT
clone size: .; D gene: .; J gene: TRBJ2-2; V gene: TRBV12-3/TRBV12-4; CDR3 protein: CASSMAGELFF; CDR3 DNA: TGTGCCAGCTCTATGGCCGGGGAGCTGTTTTTT
clone size: .; D gene: TRBD1; J gene: TRBJ1-5; V gene: TRBV7-8; CDR3 protein: CASSLYRQGGNQPQHF; CDR3 DNA: TGTGCCAGCAGCTTATACCGACAGGGAGGCAATCAGCCCCAGCATTTT
clone size: .; D gene: .; J gene: TRBJ1-2; V gene: TRBV14; CDR3 protein: CASSQDYSYGYTF; CDR3 DNA: TGTGCCAGCAGCCAAGATTACAGCTATGGCTACACCTTC
clone size: .; D gene: TRBD2; J gene: TRBJ2-1; V gene: TRBV7-6; CDR3 protein: CASSIRSGGVFGNEQFF; CDR3 DNA: TGTGCCAGCAGCATAAGAAGCGGGGGGGTATTTGGGAATGAGCAGTTCTTC
clone size: few; D gene: TRBD2; J gene: TRBJ2-5; V gene: TRBV7-2; CDR3 protein: CASSTPGGASGLQETQYF; CDR3 DNA: TGTGCCAGCAGCACCCCGGGGGGGGCTAGCGGACTTCAAGAGACCCAGTACTTC
clone size: .; D gene: .; J gene: TRBJ2-5; V gene: TRBV7-8; CDR3 protein: CASSTLVFQETQYF; CDR3 DNA: TGTGCCAGCAGCACTTTGGTGTTCCAAGAGACCCAGTACTTC
clone size: .; D gene: .; J gene: TRBJ2-7; V gene: TRBV4-1; CDR3 protein: CASSQDLAGSSYEQYF; CDR3 DNA: TGCGCCAGCAGCCAAGATCTCGCAGGGTCCTCCTACGAGCAGTACTTC
clone size: .; D gene: .; J gene: TRBJ1-4; V gene: TRBV20-1; CDR3 protein: CSVGGAGNEKLFF; CDR3 DNA: TGCAGTGTAGGAGGGGCGGGTAATGAAAAACTGTTTTTT
clone size: .; D gene: .; J gene: TRBJ1-2; V gene: TRBV29-1; CDR3 protein: CSVDGQGRGYTF; CDR3 DNA: TGCAGCGTTGATGGCCAGGGGCGAGGCTACACCTTC
clone size: few; D gene: TRBD1; J gene: TRBJ1-2; V gene: TRBV7-2; CDR3 protein: CASRGQGAEGYTF; CDR3 DNA: TGTGCCAGCAGGGGACAGGGGGCGGAGGGCTACACCTTC
clone size: .; D gene: .; J gene: TRBJ2-7; V gene: TRBV12-3/TRBV12-4; CDR3 protein: CASSLILDEQYF; CDR3 DNA: TGTGCCAGCAGTTTGATACTAGACGAGCAGTACTTC
clone size: few; D gene: .; J gene: TRBJ2-1; V gene: TRBV9; CDR3 protein: CASSPRTATSYNEQFF; CDR3 DNA: TGTGCCAGCAGCCCCCGGACTGCCACCTCCTACAATGAGCAGTTCTTC
clone size: .; D gene: TRBD2; J gene: TRBJ2-4; V gene: TRBV9; CDR3 protein: CASSPRLADAQYF; CDR3 DNA: TGTGCCAGCAGCCCCCGACTAGCGGACGCGCAGTACTTC
clone size: .; D gene: .; J gene: TRBJ2-5; V gene: TRBV29-1; CDR3 protein: CSVARARDTQETQYF; CDR3 DNA: TGCAGCGTTGCGCGCGCGAGGGACACACAAGAGACCCAGTACTTC